The text below deals with one TCR beta chain. Only one count was recorded for this clonotype. Its antigen remains undetermined. No much larger clone is present one base from it, and per-base qualities are unavailable. Evidence from one read is weak. The CDR3 holds 13 amino acids from the cysteine to the phenylalanine. Of the read, only the CDR3 DNA is kept; its 39 bases are in frame from base 1. V has 5 bases trimmed and J has 5 bases trimmed; junction bases matching no gene number 7. CDR1 DFQATT and CDR2 SNEGSKA were looked up in the germline V gene (reference sequence). The data were obtained in a study of T cells in Graves' hyperthyroidism and ophthalmopathy (dated by TCRdb to between 2018 and 2021). Concerning the study at large: Peripheral blood was sampled at the time of initial diagnosis, prior to any treatment. A discovery cohort of 95 to 100 patients, 43 with Graves' ophthalmopathy and about 60 with stable Graves' hyperthyroidism, was used to find distinguishing TCR V-J signatures. Prospective prediction of ophthalmopathy was tested in an independent validation cohort of fewer than 20 hyperthyroidism patients and 15 to 17 patients who later progressed to ophthalmopathy. For training and testing, the approximately 97 patients in the discovery cohort were randomly divided in a 7:3 ratio. In addition, the study compared T-cell repertoires in thyroid tissue and in blood from several Graves' hyperthyroidism patients. After blood sampling, hyperthyroidism patients were treated with methimazole at a starting dose of 30 mg daily, and ophthalmopathy patients were treated with high-dose intravenous methylprednisolone. The paper reports TCR Vbeta CDR3 sequencing of more than 120 peripheral blood samples: fewer than 50 ophthalmopathy, fewer than 80 hyperthyroidism and approximately 17 progressor patients. Overall study outcomes, separate from this receptor: No statistical method was used to fix the sample size in advance, and group allocation was not hidden from the investigators. In validation, progression to ophthalmopathy was predicted by the model with 65% to 71% sensitivity and 72% to 80% specificity, a median of 6.5 months before onset. A model built on a 13 V-J signature distinguished ophthalmopathy from stable hyperthyroidism, reaching around 87% sensitivity and 81.08% specificity in cross-validation and 80%/75% in testing. Blood samples also contained most of the expanded thyroid clonotypes (frequency above 0.001), which suggests that blood repertoires may reflect thyroid immune responses.

A patient counted as having stable Graves' hyperthyroidism if no progression to ophthalmopathy occurred over 18 months of follow-up. Hyperthyroidism patients were aged 18 to 65 years and newly diagnosed, with disease duration of less than 2 months. Exclusion was applied to patients with uncontrolled infections, other autoimmune diseases, pregnancy or lactation. Diagnoses relied on clinical symptoms, serum thyroxine and TRAb, thyroid ultrasound and orbital computed tomography. Ficoll-Paque density gradient centrifugation was used to isolate PBMCs from approximately 10 ml of fresh peripheral blood. Total RNA was extracted with Trizol reagent, and quality was checked on an Agilent 2100 Bioanalyzer. The TCR beta CDR3 regions were amplified from RNA transcripts. A first-round RT-PCR of the TCR CDR3 used the HTBI primer set with the Qiagen OneStep RT-PCR kit. A second multiplex PCR round built the libraries, followed by size selection and purification. Libraries were sequenced paired-end with 100 bp reads on an Illumina HiSeq2000. Processing in the source paper ran as follows. Raw data were processed with SOAPnuke, discarding reads with adapters, uncalled bases, mean Phred below 15, or no exact constant-primer or identifier match. COPE v1.2.5 was used to merge high-quality paired reads, and clonotypes were defined as unique nucleotide sequences. Clonotypes were aligned to IMGT TRBV, TRBD and TRBJ reference segments using MiTCR v1.1. Analysis was restricted to V-J combinations with a frequency above 0.0001, which covered over 98% of repertoires. A TCS score was defined as the ratio between F50 (clonal expansion) and ExV (chaos), using BLOSUM62-based TCRdist between CDR3 peptides within each V-J. Welch's t-statistics and random forest reduced fewer than 600 V-J features to under 15, which were used in a naive Bayes classifier (R e1071). TCRdb cleaned the public reads at Q25 with fastp, built clones with MiXCR and kept in-frame beta chains. Identical CDR3 proteins give one entry, which carries the most common genes and DNA. TCRdb's processing, not the authors' own work, is the source of the V and J calls. This sample comprises about 420,000 distinct CDR3 sequences, around 13% of them detected only once. In total, the top ten clones hold 5% to 6% of the sample.

Rearrangement joined TRBV20-1 to TRBJ2-5; 8 junctional bases match TRBD2. The sequence was obtained from a young woman with Graves' hyperthyroidism. Sequenced material: blood. The DNA is as follows: TGCAGTGCTGAGAGACGGGGGGGGGAGACCCAGTACTTC. It specifies CSAERRGGETQYF.